Each of the 27 T cell receptor beta chains below was sequenced from the same sample in a study of blood T cell repertoires in COVID-19. The protocol was immunoSEQ multiplex PCR, while the TCRdb copy is restricted to in-frame clones and leaves out a portion. The data show approximately 50,000 clones, 80% to 90% seen once. Sequencing was done on a sample of peripheral blood. Receptor source: a man in his forties or fifties with acute or convalescent COVID-19.

The V gene is TRBV5-1, the J gene TRBJ1-2; a possible D gene is TRBD1 (5 bases). The CDR3 totals 13 residues. Germline V lookup: CDR1 SGHRS, CDR2 YFSETQ. V lost 2 bases and J 6 bases, leaving 11 bases between the germline ends. Here the CDR3 reads CASSFTGPDGYTF. Here the CDR3 DNA reads TGCGCCAGCAGCTTTACAGGACCCGATGGCTACACCTTC.

This chain uses TRBV6-1 with TRBJ2-2; D not resolved. Deletions cut 2 bases from V and 6 bases from J, with 16 bases between. Germline loops: CDR1 MNHNS, CDR2 SASEGT. The CDR3 is made up of 16 amino acids. DNA for the CDR3: TGTGCCAGCAGTGAAAATTTTTCAAATTTCCCCGGGGAGCTGTTTTTT. Protein sequence: CASSENFSNFPGELFF.

This clone was found a few times. V gene TRBV7-9 combines with J gene TRBJ1-5; D unclear. The CDR3 runs 14 residues. Per the germline V gene, CDR1 is SEHNR and CDR2 is FQNEAQ (reference sequence). Trimming stripped 5 bases from V and 7 bases from J, with 15 bases between. CDR3 in amino acids: CASSNDLSVQPQHF. In DNA, the CDR3 is TGTGCCAGCAGCAATGACCTCAGCGTGCAGCCCCAGCATTTT.

V is TRBV9 and J is TRBJ2-1, with TRBD2 as a possible D gene (7 bases). V was clipped by 4 bases and J by 5 bases, with 19 bases between them. Germline V gives CDR1 SGDLS, CDR2 YYNGEE. This CDR3 spans 16 amino acids. The CDR3 nucleotides are TGTGCCAGCAGCAAGGGGGGGACTACCCTCGACAATGAGCAGTTCTTC. Amino acid sequence: CASSKGGTTLDNEQFF. Full variable domain (missing parts from reference TRBV9 and TRBJ2-1): DSGVTQTPKHLITATGQRVTLRCSPRSGDLSVYWYQQSLDQGLQFLIQYYNGEERAKGNILERFSAQQFPDLHSELNLSSLELGDSALYFCASSKGGTTLDNEQFFGPGTRLTVL.

V usage is TRBV5-6 and J usage is TRBJ1-1; the match to TRBD1 covers 8 bases. The CDR3 loop spans 14 amino acids. Germline V gene lookup returns CDR1 SGHDT and CDR2 YYEEEE. Trimming at V came to 4 bases and at J to 4 bases, leaving 6 bases not matched to a gene. The CDR3 DNA sequence: TGTGCCAGCAGCCCAGGGGGCTGGAGCACTGAAGCTTTCTTT. Its translation: CASSPGGWSTEAFF.

The chain combines TRBV6-6 with TRBJ1-5, with a possible D match to TRBD1 (6 bases). The germline V and J ends were trimmed by 6 bases and 7 bases, with 19 bases remaining between them. CDR1 is MNHNY, CDR2 SVGAGI, per germline (reference sequence). This CDR3 is 15 amino acids long. The CDR3 sequence is CASSPVEGGGQPQHF. The CDR3 DNA reads as TGTGCCAGCAGCCCCGTAGAGGGGGGAGGGCAGCCCCAGCATTTT.

V is TRBV10-1 and J is TRBJ2-2; 10 bases are a match to TRBD1. V lost 5 bases to trimming and J lost 6 bases; unmatched junction nucleotides: 6. The germline gives CDR1 WNHNN, CDR2 SYGVQD (reference sequence). The CDR3 consists of 15 residues. The CDR3 nucleotides read TGCGCCAGCAGTTCGGGACAGGGGCTCGCCGGGGAGCTGTTTTTT. It yields the protein CASSSGQGLAGELFF.

This chain uses TRBV3-1 (or the pseudogene TRBV3-2) with TRBJ1-5; D gene unclear. CDR3 length: 15 residues. Trimming removed 1 base from V and 3 bases from J, with 10 bases in between. The germline V gene encodes CDR1 LGHDT and CDR2 YNNKEL (reference sequence). The DNA for the CDR3 is TGTGCCAGCAGCCAAGGTGGCGGATACAATCAGCCCCAGCATTTT. Its protein product is CASSQGGGYNQPQHF.

The genes are TRBV10-2 and TRBJ2-7; 9 positions agree with TRBD2. This CDR3 comprises 15 residues. Per the germline V gene, CDR1 is WSHSY and CDR2 is SAAADI. V shed 6 bases, J shed 2 bases, and the junction held 8 bases outside the gene matches. This chain's CDR3 is CASRPSGGSPYEQYF. CDR3 coding DNA: TGCGCCAGCAGACCCAGCGGGGGGTCGCCCTACGAGCAGTACTTC.

V is TRBV30 and J is TRBJ2-1, with 10 positions matching TRBD2. This CDR3 is built from 13 residues. With V trimmed by 2 bases and J by 9 bases, 4 bases remained unmatched. The germline gives CDR1 GTSNPN, CDR2 SVGIG (reference sequence). The CDR3 spells CAWSLLAGTEQFF. Written as DNA, the CDR3 is TGTGCCTGGAGTCTACTAGCGGGAACTGAGCAGTTCTTC.

The V call is TRBV9, the J call TRBJ2-3; D gene ambiguous. This CDR3 comprises 12 residues. Looked up from germline, CDR1 is SGDLS and CDR2 is YYNGEE. V was cut by 6 bases and J by 2 bases, with 7 bases left in between. The CDR3 region has the DNA TGTGCCAGCACAGGAACCACAGATACGCAGTATTTT. This encodes CASTGTTDTQYF. The entire variable domain, with the rest obtained from reference TRBV9 and TRBJ2-3, is as follows: DSGVTQTPKHLITATGQRVTLRCSPRSGDLSVYWYQQSLDQGLQFLIQYYNGEERAKGNILERFSAQQFPDLHSELNLSSLELGDSALYFCASTGTTDTQYFGPGTRLTVL.

The rearrangement links TRBV3-1 (or the pseudogene TRBV3-2) to TRBJ2-1; TRBD2 matches at 12 bases. The germline V gene encodes CDR1 LGHDT and CDR2 YNNKEL (reference sequence). This CDR3 is 15 amino acids long. The junction had 4 bases not matched to a gene; V was cut back by 5 bases and J by 5 bases. The CDR3 DNA reads as TGTGCCAGCAGCTCTCGACTAGCGGGGGACAATGAGCAGTTCTTC. Amino acids: CASSSRLAGDNEQFF.

The chain has TRBV5-1 and TRBJ2-3; 10 bases match TRBD2. Germline values: CDR1 SGHRS, CDR2 YFSETQ. This CDR3 has 16 residues. V was pared by 0 bases and J by 0 bases, with 1 base of the junction left unmatched. For the CDR3, the DNA is TGCGCCAGCAGCTTGGAGCGGGGGGGTAGCACAGATACGCAGTATTTT. It yields the protein CASSLERGGSTDTQYF.

This clone appeared a single time. The gene calls are TRBV29-1 and TRBJ2-5; no definite D call. The CDR3 contains 10 residues. In germline, CDR1 is SQVTM, CDR2 ANQGSEA. The V end was cut by 6 bases, the J end by 1 base, with 3 bases between. The CDR3 DNA reads as TGCAGCGTCTCCCAAGAGACCCAGTACTTC. It is translated as CSVSQETQYF.

The chain joins TRBV4-2 to TRBJ1-1; D might be TRBD1 (5 bases). The V end lost 6 bases, the J end lost 1 base, and 15 bases lay between the germline ends. Germline CDR1 and CDR2: LGHNA and YNFKEQ. The length of the CDR3 is 15 residues. The CDR3 reads CASSPKVGPNTEAFF. CDR3 sequence (DNA): TGTGCCAGCAGTCCTAAGGTGGGGCCGAACACTGAAGCTTTCTTT.

The rearrangement uses TRBV11-3 and TRBJ1-1, with 7 bases lining up with TRBD1. The CDR3 is made up of 14 amino acids. Losses at the gene ends were 1 base for V and 6 bases for J; bases not matched to a gene: 5. Germline-derived CDR1 and CDR2 are SGHNT and YENEEA. CDR3 residues: CASSLGDRVAEAFF. In DNA, the CDR3 is TGTGCCAGCAGCTTAGGCGACAGGGTGGCTGAAGCTTTCTTT.

The CDR3 bases are TGTGCTAGTGGTGTGGGACAGGGTACCGGGGAGCTGTTTTTT. It translates to CASGVGQGTGELFF. The gene calls are TRBV12-5 and TRBJ2-2; TRBD1 matches at 9 bases. The ends lost 5 bases at V and 5 bases at J; junction bases unmatched: 3. CDR1 LGHNT and CDR2 FRNRAP come from the germline V gene. This CDR3 comprises 14 residues.

This rearrangement joins TRBV15 to TRBJ2-7; a weak D match, TRBD1 (7 bases). The germline V and J ends were trimmed by 1 base and 3 bases, with 13 bases remaining between them. Germline values: CDR1 LNHNV, CDR2 YYDKDF (reference sequence). This CDR3 has 15 residues. CDR3 loop: CATSRAAGQYYEQYF. The CDR3 region has the DNA TGTGCCACCAGCAGAGCGGCGGGACAGTACTACGAGCAGTACTTC.

Of note for this clone: At one end, the junction sequence differs from germline, possibly due to a read error. The genes are TRBV29-1 and TRBJ2-1; TRBD2 matches at 9 bases. The CDR3 extends over 15 amino acids. Germline CDR1 reads SQVTM; CDR2 reads ANQGSEA. In DNA, the CDR3 is TGCAGCGTTGAATTCGCGGGAGGGATGTACATTGAGCAGTTCTTC. Translated: CSVEFAGGMYIEQFF.

The rearrangement joins TRBV5-1 to TRBJ1-2; tentatively, D is TRBD1 (5 bases). The CDR3 runs to 13 residues. CDR1 is SGHRS and CDR2 is YFSETQ in the germline V gene. The ends were cut back, 2 bases at V and 8 bases at J, with 13 bases in the middle. CDR3 DNA sequence: TGCGCCAGCAGCTTTGAAGGGGCGCCCGGCTACACCTTC. Its protein product is CASSFEGAPGYTF.

The rearrangement joins TRBV28 to TRBJ2-1, with 8 nucleotides matching TRBD2. V dropped 4 bases and J dropped 4; count of bases not matched to a gene: 9. The V gene's germline CDR1 is MDHEN and CDR2 SYDVKM. The CDR3 is made up of 16 amino acids. CDR3 loop: CASSSRLAGLYNEQFF. In DNA, the CDR3 is TGTGCCAGCAGTTCCCGGCTAGCGGGCTTGTACAATGAGCAGTTCTTC.

The V gene is TRBV18, the J gene TRBJ2-7; TRBD2 matches 10 bases. CDR3 length: 15 residues. The ends lost 3 bases at V and 2 bases at J; junction bases unmatched: 4. The V gene's germline CDR1 is KGHSH and CDR2 LQKENI. Here the CDR3 reads CASSPGLAGAYEQYF. Written as DNA, the CDR3 is TGTGCCAGCTCACCGGGCCTAGCGGGAGCCTACGAGCAGTACTTC.

In this sample, this clone turned up once. The gene calls are TRBV11-3 and TRBJ2-1, with 7 bases identical to TRBD2. Losses at the gene ends were 8 bases for V and 3 bases for J; bases not matched to a gene: 4. CDR1 and CDR2 (germline): SGHNT, YENEEA. CDR3 size: 13 residues. The CDR3 is CASQTSSYNEQFF. DNA for the CDR3: TGTGCCAGCCAGACTAGCAGCTACAATGAGCAGTTCTTC. Variable domain in full (rest from reference TRBV11-3 and TRBJ2-1): EAGVVQSPRYKIIEKKQPVAFWCNPISGHNTLYWYLQNLGQGPELLIRYENEEAVDDSQLPKDRFSAERLKGVDSTLKIQPAELGDSAVYLCASQTSSYNEQFFGPGTRLTVL.

The gene calls are TRBV2 and TRBJ1-4, with no clear D. Germline V gene lookup returns CDR1 SNHLY and CDR2 FYNNEI. Trimming stripped 7 bases from V and 11 bases from J, with 11 bases between. The CDR3 loop spans 11 amino acids. The CDR3: CASTAGWKLFF. The DNA of the CDR3 is TGTGCCAGCACCGCGGGTTGGAAACTGTTTTTT.

The gene calls are TRBV7-8 and TRBJ2-7, with a tentative D call TRBD2 (5 bases). The CDR3 is made up of 13 amino acids. V was shortened by 2 bases and J by 4 bases, with 9 bases between the two germline ends. Looked up from germline, CDR1 is SGHVS and CDR2 is FQNEAQ. The CDR3 spells CASSLTSSYEQYF. The CDR3 DNA reads TGTGCCAGCAGCTTAACTAGTTCGTACGAGCAGTACTTC.

The V and J genes are TRBV24-1 and TRBJ1-5, with TRBD1 matching over 10 bases. The trim removed 2 bases at V and 7 bases at J, leaving 13 bases unmatched. The CDR3 extends over 18 amino acids. The germline CDR1 and CDR2 sequences are KGHDR and SFDVKD. CDR3 DNA: TGTGCCACCAGTGATTCAGAAGGTTCGGGACAGGGGAACCAGCCCCAGCATTTT. Residues: CATSDSEGSGQGNQPQHF.

The rearrangement uses TRBV6-5 and TRBJ2-7, with 7 bases aligning to TRBD1. The CDR3 is 11 residues long. Germline-derived CDR1 and CDR2 are MNHEY and SVGAGI. The V segment lost 7 bases and the J segment 3 bases; nucleotides outside the gene matches: 0. CDR3: CASNRGYEQYF. In nucleotides, the CDR3 is TGTGCCAGCAACAGGGGCTACGAGCAGTACTTC.